A selection of T cell receptor beta chains follows, all from one sample in a study of T cell responses to AZD1222 COVID-19 vaccine. Only in-frame clones appear in the TCRdb table, and some are missing; sequencing was by immunoSEQ multiplex PCR. This repertoire shows about 100,000 clones, about 90% found once; its top ten account for 16%. The source was peripheral blood, collected on day 0 of AZD1222 vaccination. These receptors were collected from an adult in good health. Both conserved end residues are part of each CDR3.

cdr3_length: 15; j_call: TRBJ2-1; v_call: TRBV19; cdr3_aa: CASTLQGARYNEQFF
cdr3_length: 15; j_call: TRBJ2-2; v_call: TRBV3-1/TRBV3-2; cdr3_aa: CASSTRGGITGELFF
cdr3_length: 13; j_call: TRBJ1-5; v_call: TRBV10-1; cdr3_aa: CASSENRWQPQHF
cdr3_length: 14; j_call: TRBJ2-1; v_call: TRBV10-1; cdr3_aa: CASSDRTPWNEQFF
cdr3_length: 15; j_call: TRBJ2-1; v_call: TRBV9; cdr3_aa: CASSVAGAPYNEQFF
cdr3_length: 16; j_call: TRBJ1-6; v_call: TRBV18; cdr3_aa: CASSRGKGAQNSPLHF
cdr3_length: 16; j_call: TRBJ2-1; v_call: TRBV5-1; cdr3_aa: CASTTRGQGERNEQFF
cdr3_length: 11; j_call: TRBJ2-7; v_call: TRBV28; cdr3_aa: CASVQGYEQYF
cdr3_length: 13; j_call: TRBJ1-6; v_call: TRBV6-5; cdr3_aa: CASRDTLNSPLHF
cdr3_length: 13; j_call: TRBJ1-4; v_call: TRBV2; cdr3_aa: CASTLGTNEKLFF
cdr3_length: 16; j_call: TRBJ2-2; v_call: TRBV10-3; cdr3_aa: CAISESAATNTGELFF
cdr3_length: 12; j_call: TRBJ2-1; v_call: TRBV5-8; cdr3_aa: CASRNRVHEQFF
cdr3_length: 15; j_call: TRBJ1-2; v_call: TRBV28; cdr3_aa: CASSLLGGVVNGYTF
cdr3_length: 18; j_call: TRBJ2-1; v_call: TRBV3-1/TRBV3-2; cdr3_aa: CASSQDSGLAGENNEQFF
cdr3_length: 16; j_call: TRBJ1-2; v_call: TRBV6-2/TRBV6-3; cdr3_aa: CASSYSRPYVREGYTF
cdr3_length: 12; j_call: TRBJ2-7; v_call: TRBV27; cdr3_aa: CASSLTGAEQYF
cdr3_length: 17; j_call: TRBJ1-6; v_call: TRBV3-1/TRBV3-2; cdr3_aa: CASSLGGGHTRNSPLHF
cdr3_length: 15; j_call: TRBJ1-4; v_call: TRBV3-1/TRBV3-2; cdr3_aa: CASSQDVVRNEKLFF
cdr3_length: 16; j_call: TRBJ2-5; v_call: TRBV3-1/TRBV3-2; cdr3_aa: CASSREGTGAPETQYF
cdr3_length: 16; j_call: TRBJ2-7; v_call: TRBV6-4; cdr3_aa: CASDAQGPGVRCEQYF
cdr3_length: 13; j_call: TRBJ2-7; v_call: TRBV4-1; cdr3_aa: CASSQEGTYEQYF
cdr3_length: 15; j_call: TRBJ1-5; v_call: TRBV6-4; cdr3_aa: CASSGAESSNQPQHF
cdr3_length: 15; j_call: TRBJ2-5; v_call: TRBV5-1; cdr3_aa: CASSLGQGGQETQYF
cdr3_length: 15; j_call: TRBJ1-1; v_call: TRBV28; cdr3_aa: CASSLNPGFYTEAFF
cdr3_length: 16; j_call: TRBJ1-2; v_call: TRBV28; cdr3_aa: CATKISTGKVNYGYTF
cdr3_length: 15; j_call: TRBJ1-2; v_call: TRBV4-1; cdr3_aa: CASSQGWGLKNGYTF
cdr3_length: 13; j_call: TRBJ1-5; v_call: TRBV15; cdr3_aa: CATSRDLDQPQHF
cdr3_length: 11; j_call: TRBJ2-1; v_call: TRBV7-8; cdr3_aa: CASSPYNEQFF